This T cell receptor (beta chain) came from a study of blood T cell repertoires in COVID-19. Study-level information: The United States, Italy and Spain supplied acute and convalescent COVID-19 samples. PBMCs, B-cell-depleted T cells, or T cells were the source of the cDNA or gDNA that made up the material.

In this sample, this clone turned up once. How the authors handled the data: Estimated nucleated cell counts came from reference gene primer amplification. Sequencing was performed with immunoSEQ multiplex PCR; in TCRdb, only in-frame clones are kept and a portion is missing. V, J and clone size are taken as reported in that table, and D and trimming were inferred from the DNA itself. The sample yields hundreds of thousands of clones, approximately 90% seen once. V gave up 1 base and J gave up 5 bases, with 11 bases separating them. CDR3 length: 14 amino acids. Germline V gene lookup returns CDR1 MDHEN and CDR2 SYDVKM.

The chain uses TRBV28 and TRBJ2-5; D unresolved. The sequence was collected from a woman under 40 with acute or convalescent COVID-19. The sequenced material came from peripheral blood. CDR3 protein: CASSLSRHGETQYF. Here the CDR3 DNA reads TGTGCCAGCAGTTTATCCCGACATGGGGAGACCCAGTACTTC.